These T cell receptor beta chains were read from a single sample in a study of T cell responses to AZD1222 COVID-19 vaccine. Using immunoSEQ multiplex PCR, the repertoire was profiled, and TCRdb retains in-frame clones only, with some absent. The sample lists over 100,000 clones; approximately 88% were seen once. The starting material was peripheral blood, obtained on day 0 of AZD1222 vaccination. Receptor source: an adult in good health. The CDR3 runs from the conserved cysteine through the conserved F or W. D genes are given only for firm matches. Expanded clones get a size class; other rows say once, few or many, or leave the size out.

v_gene,j_gene,abundance,d_gene,CDR3nt,CDR3aa
TRBV4-2,TRBJ1-6,.,.,TGTGCCAGCAGCCAAGACAGGGTGGCTTCACCCCTCCACTTT,CASSQDRVASPLHF
TRBV7-2,TRBJ1-4,.,.,TGTGCCAGCAGCTTAGTTCCGGGACTTGAAAAACTGTTTTTT,CASSLVPGLEKLFF
TRBV7-3,TRBJ1-3,.,.,TGTGCCAGCAGCAACGGGGGGTCTGGAAACACCATATATTTT,CASSNGGSGNTIYF
TRBV7-2,TRBJ1-4,.,.,TGTGCCAGCAGCTTAGGGGGACCAGGGACCTCTAATGAAAAACTGTTTTTT,CASSLGGPGTSNEKLFF
TRBV27,TRBJ1-5,.,.,TGTGCCAGCAGTTCTGACAGGACATATAGCAATCAGCCCCAGCATTTT,CASSSDRTYSNQPQHF
TRBV5-4,TRBJ2-7,few,.,TGTGCCAGCAGCCTCTCGGACGAAAGCTACGAGCAGTACTTC,CASSLSDESYEQYF
TRBV6-5,TRBJ1-3,.,.,TGTGCCAGCAGCCGGACAGAGAGCTCTGGAAACACCATATATTTT,CASSRTESSGNTIYF
TRBV6-5,TRBJ1-1,.,.,TGTGCCAGCAGTTATACCCGGATGAACACTGAAGCTTTCTTT,CASSYTRMNTEAFF
TRBV7-3,TRBJ1-1,.,.,TGTGCCAGCAGCTTAGATGTGGGAAATGAAGCTTTCTTT,CASSLDVGNEAFF
TRBV9,TRBJ2-3,.,.,TGTGCCAGCAGCGTAGCCGTTGATAGCACAGATACGCAGTATTTT,CASSVAVDSTDTQYF
TRBV19,TRBJ1-1,.,TRBD1,TGTGCCAGTAGCGTGACAGGGGGGGGGACTGAAGCTTTCTTT,CASSVTGGGTEAFF
TRBV15,TRBJ1-1,.,.,TGTGCCACCAGCAGAGGATCCATGAACACTGAAGCTTTCTTT,CATSRGSMNTEAFF
TRBV28,TRBJ2-7,.,TRBD2,TGTGCCAGCAATTTAGCGGGGGGGTCCTACGAGCAGTACTTC,CASNLAGGSYEQYF
TRBV5-6,TRBJ1-4,.,.,TGTGCCAGCAGCTTGCAGGGTTCAACTAATGAAAAACTGTTTTTT,CASSLQGSTNEKLFF
TRBV20-1,TRBJ2-7,.,.,TGCAGTGCGTCACAGGTAACCGAGCAGTACTTC,CSASQVTEQYF
TRBV2,TRBJ1-6,.,TRBD1,TGTGCCAGCAGTGAGGGGGACAGGGGAAGATCACCCCTCCACTTT,CASSEGDRGRSPLHF
TRBV11-2,TRBJ1-1,.,.,TGTGCCAGCAGCTTGTATATGAACACTGAAGCTTTCTTT,CASSLYMNTEAFF
TRBV7-9,TRBJ1-2,.,TRBD1,TGTGCCAGCAGCTCCCAGGGGGGAGGTTATGGCTACACCTTC,CASSSQGGGYGYTF
TRBV19,TRBJ1-1,.,.,TGTGCCAGTAGTATCTCTGGGGCCACTGAAGCTTTCTTT,CASSISGATEAFF
TRBV19,TRBJ1-2,.,.,TGTGCCAGTAGTGCCTCGAAGGGGAACAGGGATTGGTACTATGGCTACACCTTC,CASSASKGNRDWYYGYTF
TRBV6-1,TRBJ1-6,.,.,TGTGCCAGCAGTGAAGTGCCAGGGACCAATTCACCCCTCCACTTT,CASSEVPGTNSPLHF
TRBV5-6,TRBJ1-5,.,.,TGTGCCAGCAGCACACAGGCCCGCAGGCAGCCCCAGCATTTT,CASSTQARRQPQHF
TRBV3-1/TRBV3-2,TRBJ2-1,.,.,TGTGCCAGCAGCCCACTGAGGGGAGGCAATGAGCAGTTCTTC,CASSPLRGGNEQFF
TRBV10-3,TRBJ2-7,.,TRBD2,TGTGCCATCAGTTCGACTAGCTATTTCGACGAGCAGTACTTC,CAISSTSYFDEQYF
TRBV2,TRBJ1-2,.,TRBD1,TGTGCCAGCAGTGAAAGGACAGGGTCCGGCTACACCTTC,CASSERTGSGYTF
TRBV12-3/TRBV12-4,TRBJ1-1,.,.,TGTGCCAGCAGCGAATTTGGGACTGAAGCTTTCTTT,CASSEFGTEAFF
TRBV4-3,TRBJ2-5,.,.,TGCGCCAGCAGCCAAGGGACTACCACCACCCAAGAGACCCAGTACTTC,CASSQGTTTTQETQYF
TRBV2,TRBJ1-1,.,.,TGTGCCAGCAGGGGGGGGGCTGAAGCTTTCTTT,CASRGGAEAFF
TRBV7-3,TRBJ2-5,.,TRBD2,TGTGCCAGCAGCTCGGCGGGGGGACCCCAAGAGACCCAGTACTTC,CASSSAGGPQETQYF
TRBV12-3/TRBV12-4,TRBJ1-1,.,.,TGTGCCAGCAGTTTGGAAGGGGGGGGAGAAGCTTTCTTT,CASSLEGGGEAFF
TRBV5-1,TRBJ2-7,.,.,TGCGCCAGCAGCTTTTCGGGATCTATAGGCGAGCAGTACTTC,CASSFSGSIGEQYF
TRBV2,TRBJ1-2,.,TRBD1,TGTGCCAGCTTCAGACAGGGGAACTATGGCTACACCTTC,CASFRQGNYGYTF
TRBV6-5,TRBJ1-1,.,.,TGTGCCAGCAGTTACTCGCAGGGGCGAACGTCTGAAGCTTTCTTT,CASSYSQGRTSEAFF
TRBV10-2,TRBJ1-5,.,.,TGCGCCAGCAGCGACAGTTATAATCAGCCCCAGCATTTT,CASSDSYNQPQHF
TRBV7-3,TRBJ2-6,.,.,TGTGCCAGCAGCCCAGGGAGTTCTGGGGCCAACGTCCTGACTTTC,CASSPGSSGANVLTF
TRBV3-1/TRBV3-2,TRBJ2-1,.,TRBD2,TGTGCCAGCAGCCCGTACGGGACTAGCTGGAATGAGCAGTTCTTC,CASSPYGTSWNEQFF
TRBV12-3/TRBV12-4,TRBJ1-1,many,TRBD1,TGTGCCAGCAGGACAACAGGGGAGACTGAAGCTTTCTTT,CASRTTGETEAFF
TRBV7-3,TRBJ1-1,.,TRBD1,TGTGCCAGCAGACCACAGGGGATGGGGAACACTGAAGCTTTCTTT,CASRPQGMGNTEAFF
TRBV5-1,TRBJ2-7,.,TRBD1,TGCGCCAGCAGCTTGTCCGTTAGTCGGGACAGACCCTACGAGCAGTACTTC,CASSLSVSRDRPYEQYF
TRBV5-1,TRBJ1-1,.,.,TGCGCCAGCAGCCGGACCCCGGGGAACACTGAAGCTTTCTTT,CASSRTPGNTEAFF
TRBV4-3,TRBJ1-2,few,.,TGCGCCAGCAGCCAAGATATTGGCCAGTTCTATGGCTACACCTTC,CASSQDIGQFYGYTF
TRBV28,TRBJ1-6,.,.,TGTGCCAGCAGATGGGGGGCCGGGTCACCCCTCCACTTT,CASRWGAGSPLHF
TRBV7-8,TRBJ1-5,.,.,TGTGCCAGCAGCACAGGAAATAGCAATCAGCCCCAGCATTTT,CASSTGNSNQPQHF
TRBV27,TRBJ2-7,.,.,TGTGCCAGCAGTTTCAGGCAGGGGCTACCCTACGAGCAGTACTTC,CASSFRQGLPYEQYF